The rows below give T cell receptor beta chains drawn from one sample of a study of T cells in localized non-small cell lung cancer. Some clones are missing from TCRdb's copy, which holds only in-frame ones; the method was immunoSEQ multiplex PCR. The data show 29,000 or so clones, 88% seen once. This sample comprised peripheral blood, obtained before any cancer treatment. These receptors were taken from a female donor of 60 years or more with stage III squamous cell lung carcinoma. Each CDR3 is given without its conserved first and last residue. D genes are given only for firm matches.

v_gene: TRBV7-7
d_gene: -
CDR3aa: ASSPGSRETQY

v_gene: TRBV11-2
d_gene: -
CDR3aa: ASSPNPGELF

v_gene: TRBV7-9
d_gene: -
CDR3aa: ASSLGTDIRLNQPQH

v_gene: TRBV2
d_gene: -
CDR3aa: ASSDQIDTQY

v_gene: TRBV6-5
d_gene: -
CDR3aa: ASSYGRHSYEQY

v_gene: TRBV19
d_gene: -
CDR3aa: ASSMIFYTEAF

v_gene: TRBV2
d_gene: TRBD1
CDR3aa: ASSGVGGRYNEQF

v_gene: TRBV20-1
d_gene: -
CDR3aa: SARRDTEAF

v_gene: TRBV19
d_gene: -
CDR3aa: ASSPRRASYSNQPQH

v_gene: TRBV2
d_gene: TRBD1
CDR3aa: ASSEQGADYNSPLH

v_gene: TRBV5-6
d_gene: TRBD2
CDR3aa: ASSLGGSGSYTQY

v_gene: TRBV25-1
d_gene: -
CDR3aa: ASSALSGYTEAF

v_gene: TRBV5-6
d_gene: -
CDR3aa: ASSLGWHLGEQY

v_gene: TRBV28
d_gene: -
CDR3aa: ASSGQGWEKLF

v_gene: TRBV5-1
d_gene: TRBD2
CDR3aa: ASSSGLAPVTDTQY

v_gene: TRBV5-1
d_gene: -
CDR3aa: ASSLVYQPKKSINQPQH

v_gene: TRBV4-1
d_gene: -
CDR3aa: ASSQDPGYQQY

v_gene: TRBV4-3
d_gene: TRBD2
CDR3aa: ASSQDWGGGELF

v_gene: TRBV10-1
d_gene: TRBD1
CDR3aa: ASSGIQGAGELF

v_gene: TRBV5-4
d_gene: -
CDR3aa: ASSLFTGNNSPLH

v_gene: TRBV2
d_gene: -
CDR3aa: ASSEFGRQNSPLH

v_gene: TRBV7-2
d_gene: TRBD2
CDR3aa: ASSLTSGGQETQY

v_gene: TRBV5-8
d_gene: -
CDR3aa: ASSPIETQY

v_gene: TRBV7-6
d_gene: -
CDR3aa: ASSSSAGEETQY

v_gene: TRBV20-1
d_gene: -
CDR3aa: SASRGYEQY

v_gene: TRBV10-1
d_gene: -
CDR3aa: ASSEPRLNPIYEQY

v_gene: TRBV28
d_gene: -
CDR3aa: ASIPPSGGAGNTIY

v_gene: TRBV19
d_gene: TRBD1
CDR3aa: ASSIGLWGQGKGESNQPQH

v_gene: TRBV25-1
d_gene: -
CDR3aa: ASSESGRSSYEQY

v_gene: TRBV19
d_gene: TRBD1
CDR3aa: ASSIVSVGGRRGYT

v_gene: TRBV6-1
d_gene: TRBD1
CDR3aa: ASSRDRGQAGELF

v_gene: TRBV28
d_gene: -
CDR3aa: ASSVNTEAF

v_gene: TRBV10-3
d_gene: TRBD1
CDR3aa: AISGTGAPYNEQF

v_gene: TRBV7-2
d_gene: TRBD2
CDR3aa: ASSLFAGDIQY

v_gene: TRBV29-1
d_gene: -
CDR3aa: SVVREGEAF

v_gene: TRBV7-2
d_gene: -
CDR3aa: ASSLGLLDTQY

v_gene: TRBV11-2
d_gene: TRBD2
CDR3aa: ASSQERGGRGTDTQY

v_gene: TRBV6-5
d_gene: TRBD1
CDR3aa: ASRTGGSETEAF

v_gene: TRBV9
d_gene: TRBD1
CDR3aa: ASSPEGGQENYGYT

v_gene: TRBV27
d_gene: -
CDR3aa: ASHVEGQSTEAF